This TCR beta chain was retrieved from a study of a mutant IDH1 vaccine in newly diagnosed glioma. Study details: Vaccines were first given 4-6 weeks after radiotherapy alone, or with temozolomide cycles.

Concerning this clone: The antigen is not known.

Sequenced by immunoSEQ multiplex PCR; TCRdb stores in-frame clones only, minus some. This table holds 45,000 to 65,000 clones, around three fifths found once. Germline V lookup: CDR1 SNHLY, CDR2 FYNNEI. CDR3 size: 14 residues. V lost 6 bases, J lost 2 bases, and 14 bases lay in between. The study, taken as a whole, reports: Immune responses induced by the vaccine were seen in 93.3% of patients, spanning multiple MHC alleles.

Regarding time point: week 47, end of study. A single vaccine dose contained 300 ug of mutant IDH1 20-mer peptide, and topical imiquimod was used with it. Sequenced material: peripheral blood mononuclear cells (PBMCs), taken from a glioma patient whose treatment included an IDH1 peptide vaccine. The sequence was collected from a man aged 35 to 55 with glioma. Some clones in this sample may be carry-over from other donors' samples. The rearrangement uses TRBV2 and TRBJ2-7; possibly TRBD2 for D (5 bases). The CDR3, as DNA: TGTGCCAGCAGGGACTTAAGGGAAACCTACGAGCAGTACTTC. Encoded protein: CASRDLRETYEQYF. Full variable domain (rest looked up from reference TRBV2 and TRBJ2-7): EPEVTQTPSHQVTQMGQEVILRCVPISNHLYFYWYRQILGQKVEFLVSFYNNEISEKSEIFDDQFSVERPDGSNFTLKIRSTKLEDSAMYFCASRDLRETYEQYFGPGTRLTVT.